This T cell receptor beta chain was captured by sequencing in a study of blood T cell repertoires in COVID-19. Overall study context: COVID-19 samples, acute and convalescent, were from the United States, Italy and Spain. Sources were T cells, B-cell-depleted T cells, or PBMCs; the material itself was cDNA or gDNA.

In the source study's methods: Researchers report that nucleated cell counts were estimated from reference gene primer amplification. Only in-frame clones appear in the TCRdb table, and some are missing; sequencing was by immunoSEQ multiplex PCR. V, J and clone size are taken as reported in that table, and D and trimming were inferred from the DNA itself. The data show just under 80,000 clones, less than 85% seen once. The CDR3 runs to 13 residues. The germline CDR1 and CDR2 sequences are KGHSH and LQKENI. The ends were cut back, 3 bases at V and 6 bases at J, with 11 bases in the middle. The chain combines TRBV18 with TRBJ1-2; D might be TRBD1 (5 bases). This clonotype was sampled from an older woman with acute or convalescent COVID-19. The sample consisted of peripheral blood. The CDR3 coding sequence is TGTGCCAGCTCACCGACGACAGTGAATGGCTACACCTTC. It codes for CASSPTTVNGYTF.